This T cell receptor (beta chain) stems from a study of long-term antiretroviral therapy in people with HIV. The run of the v3.0 immunoSEQ assay was at survey level. Assay used: immunoSEQ multiplex PCR; TCRdb lists only in-frame clones, some missing. This table has roughly 37,000 clones, about 80% appearing once. Participants living with HIV all received treatment in the United States. V was trimmed by 4 bases and J by 9 bases, leaving 10 bases between them. This CDR3 comprises 12 residues. In germline, CDR1 is ENHRY, CDR2 SYGVKD. The J gene is TRBJ2-1, the V gene TRBV10-3; D may correspond to TRBD1 or TRBD2 (5 bases each). Specimen: unsorted PBMCs, collected 3.4 years after starting antiretroviral therapy. The origin of this receptor is a man aged 25 to 40 with HIV. This chain's CDR3 is CAISGGVREQFF. In DNA, the CDR3 is TGTGCCATCAGTGGAGGGGTTCGTGAGCAGTTCTTC.